This is a list of T cell receptor beta chains from one sample in a study of T cells after yellow fever vaccination. TCRdb used MiXCR to reprocess the 5' RACE reads, holding one entry per CDR3 protein. The repertoire includes 30,000 to 40,000 distinct CDR3 sequences, about 6.6% of them detected once, and approximately 23% sits in the top ten. Sequencing used PBMCs, either bulk or a sorted T-cell subset (CD4+, CD8+, memory, or dextramer-sorted; not recorded which), obtained on the day of the first yellow fever vaccination. These TCRs come from a man younger than 30 who received the YFV17D yellow fever vaccine. The CDR3 runs from the conserved cysteine through the conserved F or W. D genes are given only for firm matches. Not all rows give a size; the values are once, few, many and, for expanded clones, a class.

J gene | clone size | D gene | V gene | CDR3 DNA | CDR3 protein
TRBJ1-2 | many | TRBD1 | TRBV6-4 | TGTGCCAGCAGTGACGCGGGGACAGTCTCTACCTTC | CASSDAGTVSTF
TRBJ2-1 | many | NA | TRBV6-5 | TGTGCCAGCATTTTAAGGGGGACGGAGACTTACAATGAGCAGTTCTTC | CASILRGTETYNEQFF
TRBJ1-5 | NA | NA | TRBV3-1 | TGTGCCTCCTGCCAATCCTCAGGGCTGGATCAGCCCCAGCATTTT | CASCQSSGLDQPQHF
TRBJ2-5 | many | NA | TRBV4-1 | TGCGCCAGCAGCCAAGTCAATTTGGGGTTTCAGAAAGGAGAGACCCAGTACTTC | CASSQVNLGFQKGETQYF
TRBJ1-5 | many | NA | TRBV15 | TGTGCCACCAGCAGAGAGGGGGGCAGGGGAAATCAGCCCCAGCATTTT | CATSREGGRGNQPQHF
TRBJ1-5 | few | NA | TRBV10-3 | TGTGCCATCAGGGGCAGTTCCGACGGCGGTCAGCCCCAGCATTTT | CAIRGSSDGGQPQHF
TRBJ1-1 | few | TRBD1 | TRBV30 | TGTGCCTGGAGTAAGGGGGCAATTAGGGAAGCTTTCTTT | CAWSKGAIREAFF
TRBJ2-7 | many | NA | TRBV10-3 | TGTGCCATCAGTGGACGGACAGCGTCGTCCTACGAGCAGTACTTC | CAISGRTASSYEQYF
TRBJ2-5 | many | NA | TRBV13 | TGTGCCAGCAGCTTAGTAGATCTGGAGACCCAGTACTTC | CASSLVDLETQYF
TRBJ2-5 | many | NA | TRBV11-2 | TGTGCCAGCAGCCCTGCTCGGGGGGAGACCCAGTACTTC | CASSPARGETQYF
TRBJ2-3 | many | TRBD1 | TRBV5-4 | TGTGCCAGCAGCTTACAGGGGAGCACAGATACGCAGTATTTT | CASSLQGSTDTQYF
TRBJ1-2 | few | TRBD1 | TRBV27 | TGTGCCAGCAGTCCCCGGACAGGGAACTATGGCTACACCTTC | CASSPRTGNYGYTF
TRBJ2-5 | NA | TRBD1 | TRBV20-1 | TGCAGTGCTCCCGGACAGGGCCAAGAGACCCAGTACTTC | CSAPGQGQETQYF
TRBJ2-1 | many | TRBD2 | TRBV6-4 | TGTGCCAGCAGTGACTCAAGCGGGGGGAACAATGAGCAGTTCTTC | CASSDSSGGNNEQFF
TRBJ1-2 | many | NA | TRBV2 | TGTGCCAGCAGTGCGGTCGGATTCTATGGCTACACCTTC | CASSAVGFYGYTF
TRBJ2-7 | many | TRBD1 | TRBV18 | TGTGCCAGCTCACCAGGGACAGGGGGCGACGAGCAGTACTTC | CASSPGTGGDEQYF
TRBJ2-1 | many | TRBD2 | TRBV4-1 | TGCGCCAGCAGCCATGCTGGGGGGGGGTACAATGAGCAGTTCTTC | CASSHAGGGYNEQFF
TRBJ1-5 | NA | NA | TRBV5-6 | TGTGCCAGCAGCTCTCTCAGGGGACGGCATAGCAATCAGCCCCAGCATTTT | CASSSLRGRHSNQPQHF
TRBJ2-7 | many | NA | TRBV6-2/TRBV6-3 | TGTGCCAGCGATAACGGCTCCTACGAGCAGTACTTC | CASDNGSYEQYF
TRBJ1-5 | few | NA | TRBV6-2/TRBV6-3 | TGTGCCAGCAGTCCCCGAGCAGGGCTGAATCAGCCCCAGCATTTT | CASSPRAGLNQPQHF
TRBJ1-4 | many | NA | TRBV6-2/TRBV6-3 | TGTGCCAGCAGCCACCTGGGAGCAACTAATGAAAAACTGTTTTTT | CASSHLGATNEKLFF
TRBJ2-7 | many | NA | TRBV28 | TGTGCCAGCAGTTTATCACCCAGGGAGCAGTACTTC | CASSLSPREQYF
TRBJ2-2 | many | TRBD2 | TRBV3-1 | TGTGCCAGCAGTACTAGCGGGGGGAGCACCGGGGAGCTGTTTTTT | CASSTSGGSTGELFF
TRBJ2-7 | few | NA | TRBV18 | TGTGCCAGCTCACCAGAGGGGCCCCCCTACGAGCAGTACTTC | CASSPEGPPYEQYF
TRBJ2-5 | many | NA | TRBV28 | TGTGCCAGCAGTCGCCGTCGGGCCCAGTACTTC | CASSRRRAQYF
TRBJ1-2 | many | NA | TRBV7-2 | TGTGCCAGCAGTAGAGAGGGGAGCCTAGACAGTAACTATGGCTACACCTTC | CASSREGSLDSNYGYTF
TRBJ1-3 | many | NA | TRBV15 | TGTGCCACCAGCGGATCTCGAACGAGTGGAAACACCATATATTTT | CATSGSRTSGNTIYF
TRBJ2-3 | many | NA | TRBV20-1 | TGCAGTGCCGAAACCCCGGCCGGGGGCCCTAGCACAGATACGCAGTATTTT | CSAETPAGGPSTDTQYF
TRBJ2-7 | few | NA | TRBV9 | TGTGCCAGCAGCTTAGCCGGGGATGACTACGAGCAGTACTTC | CASSLAGDDYEQYF
TRBJ2-2 | many | NA | TRBV10-1 | TGCGCCAGCAAGGGTGAGAACACCGGGGAGCTGTTTTTT | CASKGENTGELFF
TRBJ2-1 | many | NA | TRBV7-8 | TGTGCCAGCAGCTTAGTTGGGGCCGTCTTGAATGAGCAGTTCTTC | CASSLVGAVLNEQFF
TRBJ2-3 | many | NA | TRBV5-1 | TGCGCCAGCAGCTTCTTATTATCTAGCACAGATACGCAGTATTTT | CASSFLLSSTDTQYF
TRBJ1-1 | few | NA | TRBV5-1 | TGCGCCAGCAGCTTGGAGTCGGGGGGCGCTTTCTTT | CASSLESGGAFF
TRBJ2-1 | many | NA | TRBV5-1 | TGCGCCAGCAGCTGGGCAGGGAGAGACAATGAGCAGTTCTTC | CASSWAGRDNEQFF
TRBJ1-1 | many | TRBD1 | TRBV2 | TGTGCCAGCAGTTTGACAGGGGAGTTGAGTGAAGCTTTCTTT | CASSLTGELSEAFF
TRBJ2-3 | NA | TRBD2 | TRBV7-1 | TGTGCCAGCAGCTCCGGGACAGTATGGCGGCGGGGGGGCCTCGTATCAAATACGCAGTATTTT | CASSSGTVWRRGGLVSNTQYF
TRBJ2-1 | many | TRBD2 | TRBV7-2 | TGTGCCAGCAGCTTAGCGGGACTAGCTCAGTTCTTC | CASSLAGLAQFF
TRBJ1-2 | many | TRBD1 | TRBV5-6 | TGTGCCAGCAGCTTGGATCCGGGACAGCCGGCCTATGGCTACACCTTC | CASSLDPGQPAYGYTF
TRBJ1-3 | many | NA | TRBV6-6 | TGTGCCAGCATCCAACAATCTGGAAACACCATATATTTT | CASIQQSGNTIYF
TRBJ2-2 | few | TRBD1 | TRBV20-1 | TGCAGTGCTAGAGACCTCGGGACAGGGACCACCGGGGAGCTGTTTTTT | CSARDLGTGTTGELFF
TRBJ2-2 | many | NA | TRBV5-1 | TGCGCCAGCAGCTTGGGACTCCCTAACACCGGGGAGCTGTTTTTT | CASSLGLPNTGELFF